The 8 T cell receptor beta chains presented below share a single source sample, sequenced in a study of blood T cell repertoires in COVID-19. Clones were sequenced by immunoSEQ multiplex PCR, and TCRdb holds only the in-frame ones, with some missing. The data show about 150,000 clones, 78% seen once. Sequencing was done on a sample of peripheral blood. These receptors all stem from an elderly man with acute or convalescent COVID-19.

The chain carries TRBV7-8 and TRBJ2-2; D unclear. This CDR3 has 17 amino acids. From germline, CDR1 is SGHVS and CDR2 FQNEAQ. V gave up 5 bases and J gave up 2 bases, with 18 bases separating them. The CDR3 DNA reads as TGTGCCAGCAGCCCACCACCGACAACCCAAAACACCGGGGAGCTGTTTTTT. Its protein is CASSPPPTTQNTGELFF.

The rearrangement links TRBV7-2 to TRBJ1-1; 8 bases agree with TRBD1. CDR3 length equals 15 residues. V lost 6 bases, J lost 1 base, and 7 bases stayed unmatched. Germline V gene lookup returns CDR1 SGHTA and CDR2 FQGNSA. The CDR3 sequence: CASSSGQGTNTEAFF. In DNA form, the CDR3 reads TGTGCCAGCAGTTCTGGACAGGGAACGAACACTGAAGCTTTCTTT. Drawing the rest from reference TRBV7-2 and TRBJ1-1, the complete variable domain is GAGVSQSPSNKVTEKGKDVELRCDPISGHTALYWYRQSLGQGLEFLIYFQGNSAPDKSGLPSDRFSAERTGGSVSTLTIQRTQQEDSAVYLCASSSGQGTNTEAFFGQGTRLTVV.

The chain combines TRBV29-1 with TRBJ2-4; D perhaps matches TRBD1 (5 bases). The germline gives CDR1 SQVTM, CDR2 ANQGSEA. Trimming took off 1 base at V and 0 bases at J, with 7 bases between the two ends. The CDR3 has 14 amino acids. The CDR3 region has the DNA TGCAGCGTTGAAGGTGGACAAGCCAAAAACATTCAGTACTTC. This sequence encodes CSVEGGQAKNIQYF.

The CDR3 DNA sequence: TGCGCCAGCAGCGCTGGACAGGGGTCGGTGGATGAAAAACTGTTTTTT. It yields the protein CASSAGQGSVDEKLFF. The chain has TRBV5-1 and TRBJ1-4, with 9 bases that match TRBD1. The germline gives CDR1 SGHRS, CDR2 YFSETQ. The CDR3 covers 16 residues. V trimming: 4 bases; J trimming: 6 bases; junction bases outside the gene matches: 10.

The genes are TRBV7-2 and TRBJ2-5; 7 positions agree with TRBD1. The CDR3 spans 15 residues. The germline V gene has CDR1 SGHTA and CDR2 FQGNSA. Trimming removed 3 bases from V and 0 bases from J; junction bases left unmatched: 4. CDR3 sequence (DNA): TGTGCCAGCAGCTTGAGACAGGGAAACCAAGAGACCCAGTACTTC. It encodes CASSLRQGNQETQYF. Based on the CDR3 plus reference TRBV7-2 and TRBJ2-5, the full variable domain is GAGVSQSPSNKVTEKGKDVELRCDPISGHTALYWYRQSLGQGLEFLIYFQGNSAPDKSGLPSDRFSAERTGGSVSTLTIQRTQQEDSAVYLCASSLRQGNQETQYFGPGTRLLVL.

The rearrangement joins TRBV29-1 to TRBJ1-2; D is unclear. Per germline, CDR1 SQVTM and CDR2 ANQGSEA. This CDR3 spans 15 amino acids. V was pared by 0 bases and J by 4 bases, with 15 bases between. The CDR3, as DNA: TGCAGCGTTGAAGATGCCGGGGTGAGGGCCTATGGCTACACCTTC. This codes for CSVEDAGVRAYGYTF.

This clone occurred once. The CDR3 loop is CASSTRTGSSYNEQFF. The DNA for the CDR3 is TGTGCCAGCAGCACCCGGACTGGGAGCTCCTACAATGAGCAGTTCTTC. The V call is TRBV13, the J call TRBJ2-1; tentative D call: TRBD2 (5 bases). CDR1 and CDR2 from the germline V gene are PRHDT and FYEKMQ (reference sequence). V lost 5 bases, J lost 0 bases, and 14 bases lay in between. CDR3 length: 16 amino acids. Supplemented by reference TRBV13 and TRBJ2-1, the full variable domain reads AAGVIQSPRHLIKEKRETATLKCYPIPRHDTVYWYQQGPGQDPQFLISFYEKMQSDKGSIPDRFSAQQFSDYHSELNMSSLELGDSALYFCASSTRTGSSYNEQFFGPGTRLTVL.

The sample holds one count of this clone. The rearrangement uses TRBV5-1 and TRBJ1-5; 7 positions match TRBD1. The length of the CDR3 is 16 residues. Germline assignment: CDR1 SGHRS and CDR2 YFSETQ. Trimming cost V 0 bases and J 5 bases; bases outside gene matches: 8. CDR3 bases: TGCGCCAGCAGCTTGGAAGGGGGCAGGGGGTATCAGCCCCAGCATTTT. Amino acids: CASSLEGGRGYQPQHF.